The 6 T cell receptor beta chains reported below all come from one sample, sequenced in a study of shared T cell receptors in the human thymus. Here immunoSEQ multiplex PCR was the method, and the copy in TCRdb shows in-frame clones only, minus some. The table includes 500,000 to 750,000 clones, roughly 88% detected once. The same sample was also studied in work on human thymus T cells.

The sequencing sample was made of thymocytes. Receptors originate from a boy less than two years old with a congenital heart defect.

The CDR3 is CASSQEKRPYNEQFF. The CDR3 bases are TGTGCCAGCAGCCAAGAGAAGCGTCCCTACAATGAGCAGTTCTTC. The chain carries TRBV4-2 and TRBJ2-1; D is undetermined. CDR3 size: 15 residues. Trimming removed 0 bases from V and 2 bases from J, with 8 bases in between. In germline, CDR1 is LGHNA, CDR2 YNFKEQ.

The chain employs TRBV11-3 and TRBJ2-3; 7 nucleotides line up with TRBD1. This CDR3 is built from 15 residues. Germline assignment: CDR1 SGHNT and CDR2 YENEEA. V shed 5 bases, J shed 8 bases, and the junction held 13 bases outside the gene matches. This CDR3 reads CASSLPMGQKGTQYF. CDR3 in DNA: TGTGCCAGCAGCCTTCCCATGGGACAGAAGGGTACGCAGTATTTT.

This chain links TRBV7-2 with TRBJ2-7, with 14 positions matching TRBD2. The germline V gene has CDR1 SGHTA and CDR2 FQGNSA. This CDR3 spans 17 amino acids. V lost 5 bases and J lost 5; bases outside the gene matches: 11. The CDR3 region is CASSTDPGLAGVNEQYF. CDR3 in DNA: TGTGCCAGCAGCACCGACCCGGGACTAGCGGGAGTAAACGAGCAGTACTTC.

V is TRBV30 and J is TRBJ2-5, with D possibly TRBD1 on 5 matching bases. Trimming stripped 2 bases from V and 0 bases from J, with 7 bases between. Germline CDR1 GTSNPN, CDR2 SVGIG (reference sequence). This CDR3 has 13 residues. The CDR3 DNA reads TGTGCCTGGAGTACAGGATACCAAGAGACCCAGTACTTC. Amino acid sequence: CAWSTGYQETQYF.

V and J are TRBV30 and TRBJ1-2; D is ambiguous. This CDR3 spans 17 amino acids. Germline V CDR1 and CDR2: GTSNPN, SVGIG (reference sequence). The V and J ends lost 0 bases and 4 bases respectively, with 21 bases between them. CDR3: CAWSVGRGGLVGYGYTF. Here the CDR3 DNA reads TGTGCCTGGAGTGTAGGGCGGGGAGGGCTTGTCGGCTATGGCTACACCTTC.

The chain is built from TRBV27 and TRBJ2-1; D unresolved. This CDR3 is built from 19 residues. In germline, CDR1 is MNHEY, CDR2 SMNVEV (reference sequence). V was clipped by 3 bases and J by 3 bases, with 24 bases between them. CDR3 bases: TGTGCCAGCAGTTTGGCCCCCGCTAAAGCGCTACTCTACTACAATGAGCAGTTCTTC. Its protein is CASSLAPAKALLYYNEQFF.